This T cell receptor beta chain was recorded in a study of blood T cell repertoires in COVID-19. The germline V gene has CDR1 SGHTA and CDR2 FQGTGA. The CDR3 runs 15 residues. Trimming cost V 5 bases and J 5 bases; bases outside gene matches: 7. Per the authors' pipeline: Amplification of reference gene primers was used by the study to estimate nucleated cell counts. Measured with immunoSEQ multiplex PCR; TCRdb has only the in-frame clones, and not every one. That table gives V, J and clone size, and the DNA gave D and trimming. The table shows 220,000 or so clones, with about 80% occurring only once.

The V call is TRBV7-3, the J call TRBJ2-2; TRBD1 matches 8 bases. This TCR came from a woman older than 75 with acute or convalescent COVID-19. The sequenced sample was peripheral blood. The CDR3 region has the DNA TGTGCCAGCAGCAGGACAGGGTCAGAGACCGGGGAGCTGTTTTTT. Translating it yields CASSRTGSETGELFF.